One T cell receptor (beta chain) is described in this entry. Original methodology: Nucleated cell counts were estimated from reference gene primer amplification. This table comes from immunoSEQ multiplex PCR, and its TCRdb copy is limited to in-frame clones, with some not included. V and J calls plus clone size are reproduced from that table; the DNA served to infer D and trimming. The repertoire has 250,000 to 350,000 clones, roughly 86% of them found once; the top ten carry about 11%. The source of the sample is a study of blood T cell repertoires in COVID-19. In germline, CDR1 is MNHEY, CDR2 SVGAGI. Trimming took 5 bases from V and 3 from J, leaving 10 bases between them. CDR3 size: 13 residues.

The sequenced material came from peripheral blood. The rearrangement links TRBV6-5 to TRBJ1-2; D is undetermined. The sequence came from a woman in her twenties or thirties with COVID-19, enrolled during active disease. CDR3 loop: CASSQDFDYGYTF. CDR3 bases: TGTGCCAGCAGTCAGGACTTCGACTATGGCTACACCTTC.